Listed below are T cell receptor beta chains from one sample, sequenced in a study of cytomegalovirus exposure and HLA in healthy donors. TCRdb keeps only in-frame clones here, not all; method: immunoSEQ multiplex PCR. The sample records 80,000 to 90,000 clones, roughly 76% being singletons. The material sequenced was PBMCs. Every receptor here comes from a young woman in good health and CMV-seronegative. Both conserved end residues are part of each CDR3. Each record gives: D gene, J gene, V gene, clone size, CDR3 DNA, CDR3 protein. The D gene is left open where the match is weak. Part of the rows lack a size; the others show once, few, many or a class for expanded clones.

TRBD1 TRBJ1-1 TRBV5-1 NA TGCGCCAGCAGCCTGGGACAGGGACATGACACTGAAGCTTTCTTT CASSLGQGHDTEAFF
TRBD1 TRBJ1-3 TRBV30 NA TGTGCCTGGACAGGGGGCCTAATCTCTGGAAACACCATATATTTT CAWTGGLISGNTIYF
TRBD1 TRBJ2-6 TRBV9 NA TGTGCCAGCAGCGTCCCCGGGACAGGGACCTCTGGGGCCAACGTCCTGACTTTC CASSVPGTGTSGANVLTF
NA TRBJ2-3 TRBV4-1 NA TGCGCCAGCAGCCAGAGGGATCTCACAGATACGCAGTATTTT CASSQRDLTDTQYF
TRBD1 TRBJ2-7 TRBV7-2 few TGTGCCAGCAGCTTAAACAGGGGGAACACCTACGAGCAGTACTTC CASSLNRGNTYEQYF
TRBD1 TRBJ1-5 TRBV29-1 NA TGCAGCGTGGCCTCAGGGGGCCGGCAGCCCCAGCATTTT CSVASGGRQPQHF
TRBD1 TRBJ1-1 TRBV28 NA TGTGCCAGCCGGGCAACGACAGGGTCGATAGGGAACACTGAAGCTTTCTTT CASRATTGSIGNTEAFF
NA TRBJ1-1 TRBV28 NA TGTGCCAGCAGTTTAGTTTTGGGCAGGGTCATTGCTGAAGCTTTCTTT CASSLVLGRVIAEAFF
NA TRBJ2-1 TRBV28 NA TGTGCCAGCTACAGGGGGGGTTCCTACAATGAGCAGTTCTTC CASYRGGSYNEQFF
NA TRBJ2-7 TRBV28 NA TGTGCCAGCAGTTTAGGCAGATACTACGAGCAGTACTTC CASSLGRYYEQYF
TRBD2 TRBJ2-7 TRBV27 NA TGTGCCAGCAGTCGGGCTGGGGTCGCAGCGGGAGTCTACGAGCAGTACTTC CASSRAGVAAGVYEQYF
NA TRBJ1-3 TRBV28 NA TGTGCCAGCAGTTTACGGGGAAACACCATATATTTT CASSLRGNTIYF
TRBD1 TRBJ1-2 TRBV6-5 NA TGTGCCAGCAGAACCCGGGACAGGGGCGGCACCTTC CASRTRDRGGTF
NA TRBJ2-3 TRBV28 NA TGTGCCAGCAGTCCCCGGACAGATAACACAGATACGCAGTATTTT CASSPRTDNTDTQYF
TRBD2 TRBJ2-4 TRBV7-9 NA TGTGCCAGCAGCTTACAGGCGGGGGAGGGAAACATTCAGTACTTC CASSLQAGEGNIQYF
TRBD2 TRBJ2-5 TRBV7-9 NA TGTGCCAGCAGCTTAAGGAGGTCTAGCGGGCTCCAAGAGACCCAGTACTTC CASSLRRSSGLQETQYF
TRBD2 TRBJ2-7 TRBV7-9 NA TGTGCCAGCAGCTTAGGACTAGCGGGAGAGTACGAGCAGTACTTC CASSLGLAGEYEQYF
NA TRBJ2-7 TRBV7-6 NA TGTGCCAGCAGCTTAGTCGCGAACGAGCAGTACTTC CASSLVANEQYF
TRBD2 TRBJ2-3 TRBV9 NA TGTGCCAGCAGCGTAGGAGCGGGAGTGACAGATACGCAGTATTTT CASSVGAGVTDTQYF
NA TRBJ1-5 TRBV7-3 NA TGTGCCAGCAGCGACGGGGCGGGGTACAATCAGCCCCAGCATTTT CASSDGAGYNQPQHF
TRBD2 TRBJ2-2 TRBV25-1 NA TGTGCCAGCTCTCAGGGCGGGAGGAAGACCGGGGAGCTGTTTTTT CASSQGGRKTGELFF
TRBD2 TRBJ2-1 TRBV9 once TGTGCCAGCAGCGCGAGATTGGGGGAGGGAGTCAATGAGCAGTTCTTC CASSARLGEGVNEQFF
NA TRBJ2-5 TRBV25-1 NA TGTGCCAGCAGCCTATCCTTAACCCAGTACTTC CASSLSLTQYF
TRBD1 TRBJ2-5 TRBV5-1 NA TGCGCCAGCAGCTTATTAGACAGGGACCAGGGAGAGACCCAGTACTTC CASSLLDRDQGETQYF
NA TRBJ1-5 TRBV7-2 once TGTGCCAGCAGCTTCAGCGGGGCTCGGCCCCAGCATTTT CASSFSGARPQHF
NA TRBJ2-1 TRBV6-1 NA TGTGCCAGCAGTGAAGTTCCAGGGACCTACAATGAGCAGTTCTTC CASSEVPGTYNEQFF
NA TRBJ1-5 TRBV7-8 NA TGTGCCAGCAGCTTAAGTTCTTGGACATATAGCAATCAGCCCCAGCATTTT CASSLSSWTYSNQPQHF
TRBD2 TRBJ2-1 TRBV5-1 NA TGCGCCAGCAGCCTGGCGGGAGCTCCCAATGAGCAGTTCTTC CASSLAGAPNEQFF
NA TRBJ2-3 TRBV5-4 few TGTGCCAGCAGCTTTCAGGGTAGCACAAATACGCAGTATTTT CASSFQGSTNTQYF
TRBD1 TRBJ2-7 TRBV27 NA TGTGCCAGCAGTTTGAACCCTTTCGATGGACAGGGTGCGTACGAGCAGTACTTC CASSLNPFDGQGAYEQYF
NA TRBJ2-3 TRBV11-1 NA TGTGCCAGCAGCCATCGGCGGAGGGAGAGCACAGATACGCAGTATTTT CASSHRRRESTDTQYF
NA TRBJ1-1 TRBV6-5 NA TGTGCCAGCAGTTACAGGACAGATTTTGAAGCTTTCTTT CASSYRTDFEAFF
NA TRBJ2-1 TRBV29-1 NA TGCAGCCCCCGAGGTGGGCTAGCTAATGAGCAGTTCTTC CSPRGGLANEQFF
NA TRBJ1-3 TRBV15 NA TGTGCCACCAGCAGAGTTATTGGGGCAGGGGTCTCTGGAAACACCATATATTTT CATSRVIGAGVSGNTIYF
TRBD1 TRBJ2-5 TRBV19 NA TGTGCCAGTAGTATAGCCTCGACAGGGCAAGAGACCCAGTACTTC CASSIASTGQETQYF
TRBD2 TRBJ2-5 TRBV7-9 NA TGTTCCAGCAGCCCCGGGACTAGCGGGAACCAAGAGACCCAGTACTTC CSSSPGTSGNQETQYF
NA TRBJ1-2 TRBV7-9 NA TGTGCCAGCAGCCCTAGTCTTTCACAAACTTATGGCTACACCTTC CASSPSLSQTYGYTF
NA TRBJ1-3 TRBV4-1 NA TGCGCCAGCAGCCAAGTCAGCTCTGGAAACACCATATATTTT CASSQVSSGNTIYF
TRBD2 TRBJ2-7 TRBV7-2 NA TGTGCCAGCAGCCTGGGACTAGCGGGAGGGGACGAGCAGTACTTC CASSLGLAGGDEQYF
TRBD2 TRBJ2-1 TRBV7-9 NA TGTGCCAGCAGCCGTGGTGGACTAGCGGGACGCTACAATGAGCAGTTCTTC CASSRGGLAGRYNEQFF
NA TRBJ1-5 TRBV5-1 NA TGCGCCAGCAGCTTGGGGGCAGGGCTGGGGCAGCCCCAGCATTTT CASSLGAGLGQPQHF
NA TRBJ2-7 TRBV7-9 NA TGTGCCAGCGGCCATGAAGATCTCTACGAGCAGTACTTC CASGHEDLYEQYF
TRBD1 TRBJ1-2 TRBV29-1 few TGCAGCGTTGACGCCGGGACAGGGGACTTAACTCCTTCTCTACTCTATGGCTACACCTTC CSVDAGTGDLTPSLLYGYTF
TRBD2 TRBJ2-1 TRBV25-1 NA TGTGCCAGCAGTGAATCACTAGCGGGATACCCTTCTCATAATGAGCAGTTCTTC CASSESLAGYPSHNEQFF
NA TRBJ2-7 TRBV29-1 NA TGCAGCGTAGCCACTATAACCGACCCCTCCTACGAGCAGTACTTC CSVATITDPSYEQYF
NA TRBJ1-4 TRBV28 NA TGTGCCAGCAGTCCACCGGGTGCAACTAATGAAAAACTGTTTTTT CASSPPGATNEKLFF
TRBD1 TRBJ2-2 TRBV6-1 NA TGTGCCAGCAGTGTTTCAGGGGGCAACGGGGAGCTGTTTTTT CASSVSGGNGELFF